This T cell receptor (beta chain) was identified in a study of shared clonotypes between healthy human individuals. Study results and limitations: Incomplete sequencing of sorted subsets was indicated by rarefaction despite large depth.

The naive CD8 fraction comprised CD45RO-negative cells positively selected for CCR7 and excluded terminally differentiated effector memory CD45RA+ cells. Generated by immunoSEQ multiplex PCR, the TCRdb table keeps only in-frame clones and is missing some. The table records under 2,000,000 clones, roughly 94% of them present only once. As concerns this clone: The antigen is unknown. The same CDR3 also results from other DNA sequences found in this sample.

V lost 3 bases and J lost 3, with 12 bases in between. This CDR3 has 14 amino acids. Germline-derived CDR1 and CDR2 are MNHEY and SMNVEV (reference sequence). The chain combines TRBV27 with TRBJ2-7, with D perhaps matching TRBD1 (5 bases). Specimen: naive CD8+ T cells sorted from blood. The receptor comes from a man younger than 30 in good health. For the CDR3, the DNA is TGTGCCAGCAGTTTTGGCAGGGTGGGCTACGAGCAGTACTTC. Its translation: CASSFGRVGYEQYF.